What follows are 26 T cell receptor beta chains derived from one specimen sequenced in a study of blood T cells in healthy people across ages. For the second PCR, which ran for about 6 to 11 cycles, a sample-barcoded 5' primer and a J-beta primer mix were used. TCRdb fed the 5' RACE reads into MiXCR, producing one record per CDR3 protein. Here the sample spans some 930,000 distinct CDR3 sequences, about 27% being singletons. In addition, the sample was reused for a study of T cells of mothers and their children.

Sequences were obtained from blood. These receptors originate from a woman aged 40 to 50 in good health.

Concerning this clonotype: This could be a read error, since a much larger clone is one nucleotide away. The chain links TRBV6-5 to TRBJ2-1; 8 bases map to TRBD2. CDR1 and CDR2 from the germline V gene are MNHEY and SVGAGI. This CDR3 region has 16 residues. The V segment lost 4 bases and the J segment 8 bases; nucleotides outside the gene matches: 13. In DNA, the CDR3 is TGTGCCAGCAGTTCGACACCGGGACTAGTGGGCGATGAGCAGTTCTTC. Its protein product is CASSSTPGLVGDEQFF.

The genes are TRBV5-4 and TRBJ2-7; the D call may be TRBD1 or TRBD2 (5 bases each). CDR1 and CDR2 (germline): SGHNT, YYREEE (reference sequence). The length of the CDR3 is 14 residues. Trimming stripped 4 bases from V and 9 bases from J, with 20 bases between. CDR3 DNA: TGTGCCAGCAGCGGGGACCCGTCGTCGCTGGGGCAGTACTTC. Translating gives CASSGDPSSLGQYF. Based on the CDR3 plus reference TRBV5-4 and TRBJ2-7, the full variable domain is ETGVTQSPTHLIKTRGQQVTLRCSSQSGHNTVSWYQQALGQGPQFIFQYYREEENGRGNFPPRFSGLQFPNYSSELNVNALELDDSALYLCASSGDPSSLGQYFGPGTRLTVT.

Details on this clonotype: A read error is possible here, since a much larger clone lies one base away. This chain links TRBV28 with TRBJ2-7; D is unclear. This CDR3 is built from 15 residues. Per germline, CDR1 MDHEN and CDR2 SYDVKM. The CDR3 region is CASSLLGPSSYKQYF. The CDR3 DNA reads TGTGCCAGCAGTTTATTAGGGCCATCCTCCTACAAGCAGTACTTC.

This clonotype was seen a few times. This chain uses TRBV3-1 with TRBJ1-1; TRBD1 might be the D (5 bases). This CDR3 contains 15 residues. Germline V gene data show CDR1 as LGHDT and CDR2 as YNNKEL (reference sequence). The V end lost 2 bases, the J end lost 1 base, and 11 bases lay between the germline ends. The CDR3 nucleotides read TGTGCCAGCAGCCAATGGACCCAGGGGAACACTGAAGCTTTCTTT. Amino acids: CASSQWTQGNTEAFF.

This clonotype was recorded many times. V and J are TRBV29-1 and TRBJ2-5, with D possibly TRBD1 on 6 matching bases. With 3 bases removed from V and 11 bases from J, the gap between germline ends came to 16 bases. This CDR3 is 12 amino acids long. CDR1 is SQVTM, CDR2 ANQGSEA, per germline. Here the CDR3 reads CSVDIGGAGQYF. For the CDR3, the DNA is TGCAGCGTTGATATAGGGGGTGCTGGGCAGTACTTC.

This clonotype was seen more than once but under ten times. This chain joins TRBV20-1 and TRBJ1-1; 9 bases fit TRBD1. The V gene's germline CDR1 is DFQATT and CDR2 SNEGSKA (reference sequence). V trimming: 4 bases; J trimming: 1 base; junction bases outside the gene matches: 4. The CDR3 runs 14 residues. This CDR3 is CSANRGPGNTEAFF. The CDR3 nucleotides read TGCAGTGCTAACAGGGGGCCTGGGAACACTGAAGCTTTCTTT.

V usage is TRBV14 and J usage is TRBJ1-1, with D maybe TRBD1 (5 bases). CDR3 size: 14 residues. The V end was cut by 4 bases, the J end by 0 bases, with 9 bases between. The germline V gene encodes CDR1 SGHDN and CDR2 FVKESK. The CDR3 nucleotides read TGTGCCAGCAGCCTAATGGGGCTGAACACTGAAGCTTTCTTT. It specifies CASSLMGLNTEAFF. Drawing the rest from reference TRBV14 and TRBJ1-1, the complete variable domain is EAGVTQFPSHSVIEKGQTVTLRCDPISGHDNLYWYRRVMGKEIKFLLHFVKESKQDESGMPNNRFLAERTGGTYSTLKVQPAELEDSGVYFCASSLMGLNTEAFFGQGTRLTVV.

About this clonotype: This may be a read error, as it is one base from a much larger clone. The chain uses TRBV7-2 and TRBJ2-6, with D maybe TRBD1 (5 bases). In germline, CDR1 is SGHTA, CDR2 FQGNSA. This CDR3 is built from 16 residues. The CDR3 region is CASSSQQASGANVRTF. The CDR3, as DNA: TGTGCCAGCAGCTCTCAACAAGCCTCTGGGGCCAACGTCCGGACTTTC.

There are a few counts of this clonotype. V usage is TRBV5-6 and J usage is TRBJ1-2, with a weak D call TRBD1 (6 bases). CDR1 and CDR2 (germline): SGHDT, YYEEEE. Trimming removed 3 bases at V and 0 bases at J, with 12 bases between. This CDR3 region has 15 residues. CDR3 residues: CASSCGQSANYGYTF. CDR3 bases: TGTGCCAGCAGCTGCGGACAGTCAGCTAACTATGGCTACACCTTC.

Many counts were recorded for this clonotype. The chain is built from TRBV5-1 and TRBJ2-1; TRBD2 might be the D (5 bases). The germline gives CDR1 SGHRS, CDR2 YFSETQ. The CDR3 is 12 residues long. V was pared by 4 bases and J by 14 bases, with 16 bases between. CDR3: CASSPEVGAEFF. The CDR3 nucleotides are TGCGCCAGCAGCCCGGAGGTGGGAGCGGAGTTCTTC.

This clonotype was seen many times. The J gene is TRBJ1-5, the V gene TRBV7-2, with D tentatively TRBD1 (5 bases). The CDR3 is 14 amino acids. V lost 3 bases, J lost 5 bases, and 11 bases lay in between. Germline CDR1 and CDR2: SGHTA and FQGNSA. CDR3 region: CASSFGQGDQPQHF. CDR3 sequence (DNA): TGTGCCAGCAGCTTCGGGCAGGGTGATCAGCCCCAGCATTTT.

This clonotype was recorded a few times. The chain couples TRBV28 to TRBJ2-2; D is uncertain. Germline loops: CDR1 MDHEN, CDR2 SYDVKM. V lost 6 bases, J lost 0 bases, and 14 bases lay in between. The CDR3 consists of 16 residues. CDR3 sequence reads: CASRDGLVSNTGELFF. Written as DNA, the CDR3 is TGTGCCAGCAGAGACGGTCTCGTTTCGAACACCGGGGAGCTGTTTTTT.

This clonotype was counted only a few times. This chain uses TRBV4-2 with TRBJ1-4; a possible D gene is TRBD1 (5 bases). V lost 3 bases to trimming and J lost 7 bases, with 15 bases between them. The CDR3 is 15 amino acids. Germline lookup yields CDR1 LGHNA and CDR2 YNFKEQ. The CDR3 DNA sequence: TGTGCCAGCAGCCACCCAGGGAGGGAGATTGAAAAACTGTTTTTT. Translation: CASSHPGREIEKLFF.

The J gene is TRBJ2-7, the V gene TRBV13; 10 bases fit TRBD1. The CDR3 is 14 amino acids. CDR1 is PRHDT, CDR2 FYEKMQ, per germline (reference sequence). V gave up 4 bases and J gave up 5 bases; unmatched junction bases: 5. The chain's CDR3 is CASSSGTGDHEQYF. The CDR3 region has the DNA TGTGCCAGCAGCTCCGGGACAGGGGATCACGAGCAGTACTTC.

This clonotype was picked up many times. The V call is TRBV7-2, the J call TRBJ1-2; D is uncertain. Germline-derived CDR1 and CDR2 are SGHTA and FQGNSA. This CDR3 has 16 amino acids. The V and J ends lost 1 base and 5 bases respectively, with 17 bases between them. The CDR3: CASSLDFGDYGYGYTF. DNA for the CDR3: TGTGCCAGCAGCTTAGATTTTGGGGATTACGGGTATGGCTACACCTTC. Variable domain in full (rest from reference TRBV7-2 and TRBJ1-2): GAGVSQSPSNKVTEKGKDVELRCDPISGHTALYWYRQSLGQGLEFLIYFQGNSAPDKSGLPSDRFSAERTGGSVSTLTIQRTQQEDSAVYLCASSLDFGDYGYGYTFGSGTRLTVV.

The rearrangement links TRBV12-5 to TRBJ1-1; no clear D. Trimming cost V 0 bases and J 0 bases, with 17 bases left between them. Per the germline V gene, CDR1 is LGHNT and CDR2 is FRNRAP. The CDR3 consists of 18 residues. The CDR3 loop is CASGLVLGPWALNTEAFF. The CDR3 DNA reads TGTGCTAGTGGTTTGGTATTGGGCCCTTGGGCACTGAACACTGAAGCTTTCTTT.

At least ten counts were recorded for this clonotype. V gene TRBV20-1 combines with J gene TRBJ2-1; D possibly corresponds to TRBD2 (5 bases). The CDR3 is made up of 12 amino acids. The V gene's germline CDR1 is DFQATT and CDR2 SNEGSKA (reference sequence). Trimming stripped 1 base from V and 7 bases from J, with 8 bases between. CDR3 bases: TGCAGTGCTAGAGGTCGGAGGAATGAGCAGTTCTTC. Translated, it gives CSARGRRNEQFF.

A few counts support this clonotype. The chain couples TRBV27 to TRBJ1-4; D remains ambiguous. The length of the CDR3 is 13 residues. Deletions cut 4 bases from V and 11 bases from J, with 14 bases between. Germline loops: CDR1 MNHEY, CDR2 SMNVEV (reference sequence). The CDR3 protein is CASSSTNFWKLFF. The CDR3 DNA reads TGTGCCAGCAGTTCTACCAATTTCTGGAAACTGTTTTTT.

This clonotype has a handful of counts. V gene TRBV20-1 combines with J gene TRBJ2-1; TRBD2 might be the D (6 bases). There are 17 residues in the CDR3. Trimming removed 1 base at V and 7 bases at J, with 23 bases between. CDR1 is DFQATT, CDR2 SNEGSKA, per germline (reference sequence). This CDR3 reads CSARGPAGSGTGNEQFF. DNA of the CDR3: TGCAGTGCTAGAGGGCCAGCGGGTAGCGGTACGGGGAATGAGCAGTTCTTC.

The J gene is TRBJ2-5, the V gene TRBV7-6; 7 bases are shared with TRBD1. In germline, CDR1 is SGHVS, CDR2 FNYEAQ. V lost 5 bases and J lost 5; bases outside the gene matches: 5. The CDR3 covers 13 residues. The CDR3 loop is CASSLGTDETQYF. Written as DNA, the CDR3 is TGTGCCAGCAGCCTCGGGACAGACGAGACCCAGTACTTC.

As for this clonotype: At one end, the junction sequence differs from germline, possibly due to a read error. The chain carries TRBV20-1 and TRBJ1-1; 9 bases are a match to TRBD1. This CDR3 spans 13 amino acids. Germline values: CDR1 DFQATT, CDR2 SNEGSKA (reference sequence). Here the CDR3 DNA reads TGCGGTGCTAGCCGACAGGGGGTGGCTGAAGCTTTCTTT. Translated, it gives CGASRQGVAEAFF.

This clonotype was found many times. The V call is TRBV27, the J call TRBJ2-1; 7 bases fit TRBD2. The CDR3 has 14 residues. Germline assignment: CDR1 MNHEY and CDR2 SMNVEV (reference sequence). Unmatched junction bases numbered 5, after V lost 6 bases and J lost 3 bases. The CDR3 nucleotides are TGTGCCAGCAGCCCCCTAGCGGTCTACAATGAGCAGTTCTTC. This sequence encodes CASSPLAVYNEQFF.

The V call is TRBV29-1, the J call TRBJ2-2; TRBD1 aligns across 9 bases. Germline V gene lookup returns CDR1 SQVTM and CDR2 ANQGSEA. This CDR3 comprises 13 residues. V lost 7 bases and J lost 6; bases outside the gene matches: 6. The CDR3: CSADRGGAGELFF. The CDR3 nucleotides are TGCAGCGCAGACAGGGGGGGGGCCGGGGAGCTGTTTTTT.

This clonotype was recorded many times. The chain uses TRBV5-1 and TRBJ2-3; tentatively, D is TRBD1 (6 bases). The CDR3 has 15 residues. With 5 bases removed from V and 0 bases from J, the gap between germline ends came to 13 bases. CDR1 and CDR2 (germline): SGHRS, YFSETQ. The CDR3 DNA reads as TGCGCCAGCAGAGGCAGGGGCCTCAGCACAGATACGCAGTATTTT. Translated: CASRGRGLSTDTQYF.

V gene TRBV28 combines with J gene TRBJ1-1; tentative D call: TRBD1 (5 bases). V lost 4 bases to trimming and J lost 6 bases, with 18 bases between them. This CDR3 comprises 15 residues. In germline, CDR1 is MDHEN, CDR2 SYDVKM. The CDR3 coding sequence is TGTGCCAGCAGTTATGAAACCAGGGTCCGGGCTGAAGCTTTCTTT. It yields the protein CASSYETRVRAEAFF.

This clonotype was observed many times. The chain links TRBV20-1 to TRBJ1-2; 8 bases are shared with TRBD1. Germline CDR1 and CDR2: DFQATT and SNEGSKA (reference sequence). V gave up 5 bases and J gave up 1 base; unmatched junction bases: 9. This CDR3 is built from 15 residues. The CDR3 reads CSAPLGDRINYGYTF. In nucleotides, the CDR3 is TGCAGTGCTCCCCTTGGGGACAGGATTAACTATGGCTACACCTTC.